Listed below are T cell receptor beta chains from one sample, sequenced in a study of blood T cells in healthy people across ages. TCRdb processed the 5' RACE reads anew with MiXCR; each CDR3 protein has one entry. The sample holds 1.5 million to 2 million distinct CDR3 sequences, 35% to 50% seen once. Sequencing was carried out using blood. The receptors originated from a human donor in good health. Each CDR3 is given with its conserved first and last residue. D genes are given only for firm matches. Some rows have no size entry. The others give once, few or many, or a class for an expanded clone.

CDR3aa	CDR3nt	d_gene	j_gene	len	abundance	v_gene
CASSQSVGRVATTNEKLFF	TGTGCCAGCAGCCAATCCGTAGGGCGCGTGGCCACAACTAATGAAAAACTGTTTTTT	-	TRBJ1-4	19	-	TRBV6-2/TRBV6-3
CATCGQENSNQPQHF	TGTGCCACCTGTGGGCAGGAGAATAGCAATCAGCCCCAGCATTTT	-	TRBJ1-5	15	once	TRBV24-1
CASSQVGGIYGYTF	TGTGCCAGCAGCCAAGTGGGGGGGATCTATGGCTACACCTTC	-	TRBJ1-2	14	-	TRBV3-1
CASSHWGTEQFF	TGCGCCAGCAGCCACTGGGGAACTGAGCAGTTCTTC	-	TRBJ2-1	12	-	TRBV4-1
CASRFGDSNEQFF	TGTGCCAGCCGATTCGGGGACAGCAATGAGCAGTTCTTC	TRBD1	TRBJ2-1	13	few	TRBV7-9
CASSLDQGETQYF	TGTGCTAGCAGCTTGGACCAGGGGGAGACCCAGTACTTC	-	TRBJ2-5	13	few	TRBV7-7
CASSFTGGNQPQHF	TGTGCCAGCAGTTTTACAGGGGGTAATCAGCCCCAGCATTTT	TRBD1	TRBJ1-5	14	many	TRBV12-3/TRBV12-4
CASSLPGGQGYTF	TGTGCCAGCAGTCTCCCCGGGGGGCAGGGCTACACCTTC	-	TRBJ1-2	13	few	TRBV12-3/TRBV12-4
CASSLLGGYTF	TGTGCCAGCAGCTTATTGGGTGGCTACACCTTC	-	TRBJ1-2	11	many	TRBV7-2
CASSLSRDRTANTEAFF	TGTGCCAGCAGTCTCAGTCGGGACAGGACGGCGAACACTGAAGCTTTCTTT	TRBD1	TRBJ1-1	17	-	TRBV12-3/TRBV12-4
CASSNGVRGGSYGYTF	TGTGCCAGCAGCAATGGAGTAAGGGGGGGGTCCTATGGCTACACCTTC	-	TRBJ1-2	16	-	TRBV7-8
CASSQDTLTSGANEQFF	TGCGCCAGCAGCCAAGATACTTTGACTAGCGGGGCGAATGAGCAGTTCTTC	TRBD2	TRBJ2-1	17	-	TRBV4-3
CASSQVRGDSAYEQYF	TGCGCCAGCAGCCAAGTTAGGGGGGACAGCGCCTACGAGCAGTACTTC	-	TRBJ2-7	16	few	TRBV4-3
CASSPRGGYTGELFF	TGTGCCAGCAGCCCCCGGGGGGGGTACACCGGGGAGCTGTTTTTT	TRBD2	TRBJ2-2	15	few	TRBV7-7
CASGRYPGQAYGYTF	TGTGCTAGTGGTCGTTACCCGGGACAGGCATATGGCTACACCTTC	TRBD1	TRBJ1-2	15	-	TRBV12-5
CSAPDRTSPYEQYF	TGCAGTGCCCCAGACAGAACCTCCCCCTACGAGCAGTACTTC	-	TRBJ2-7	14	-	TRBV20-1
CAGNMDRLSYNSPLHF	TGCGCCGGCAATATGGATCGGCTCTCCTATAATTCACCCCTCCACTTT	-	TRBJ1-6	16	-	TRBV4-3
CSAESGVYQPQHF	TGCAGTGCTGAAAGCGGGGTATATCAGCCCCAGCATTTT	-	TRBJ1-5	13	few	TRBV20-1
CASSVGGFGTNEKLFF	TGTGCCAGCAGCGTAGGTGGATTTGGCACTAATGAAAAACTGTTTTTT	-	TRBJ1-4	16	few	TRBV9
CSAIFGSPGEQYF	TGCAGTGCCATCTTCGGATCGCCAGGCGAGCAGTACTTC	-	TRBJ2-7	13	-	TRBV20-1
CASKQGLMETQYF	TGTGCCAGCAAGCAGGGGTTGATGGAGACCCAGTACTTC	-	TRBJ2-5	13	few	TRBV7-9
CASSVTSYNEQYF	TGCGCCAGCAGCGTGACTAGCTACAATGAGCAGTACTTC	TRBD2	TRBJ2-7	13	-	TRBV5-1
CASSQVGGLALSYEQYF	TGTGCCAGCAGCCAAGTAGGGGGACTAGCGTTATCCTACGAGCAGTACTTC	TRBD2	TRBJ2-7	17	once	TRBV3-1
CASSGTPGQEKNTEAFF	TGTGCCAGCAGTGGAACACCGGGACAGGAGAAGAACACTGAAGCTTTCTTT	TRBD1	TRBJ1-1	17	-	TRBV28
CSVGSGPWDYEQYF	TGCAGTGTGGGGAGCGGCCCCTGGGACTACGAGCAGTACTTC	-	TRBJ2-7	14	-	TRBV20-1
CASSFKVIEQFF	TGTGCCAGCAGCTTTAAGGTTATTGAGCAGTTCTTC	-	TRBJ2-1	12	-	TRBV7-9
CASSPLTGFEQYF	TGTGCCAGCAGTCCACTAACAGGGTTTGAGCAGTACTTC	-	TRBJ2-7	13	few	TRBV6-2/TRBV6-3
CSAWSYLAGTASSTDTQYF	TGCAGCGCGTGGAGTTACTTGGCCGGGACAGCCTCTAGCACAGATACGCAGTATTTT	TRBD1	TRBJ2-3	19	few	TRBV29-1
CASSFHVDQETQYF	TGTGCCAGCAGCTTTCATGTGGACCAAGAGACCCAGTACTTC	-	TRBJ2-5	14	-	TRBV7-2
CASNARRGAEAFF	TGCGCCAGCAATGCCCGAAGAGGGGCTGAAGCTTTCTTT	-	TRBJ1-1	13	few	TRBV4-3
CASSLGRNEKLFF	TGTGCCAGCAGCCTCGGACGGAATGAAAAACTGTTTTTT	-	TRBJ1-4	13	-	TRBV3-1